Listed here are 14 T cell receptor beta chains from one sample, sequenced in a study of shared T cell receptors in the human thymus. Sequenced by immunoSEQ multiplex PCR; TCRdb stores in-frame clones only, minus some. The table shows some 720,000 clones, with approximately 87% occurring only once. A further study also used this sample, focusing on human thymus T cells.

The sample consisted of thymocytes. The receptor set was obtained from a boy in the first two years of life with a congenital heart defect.

In nucleotides, the CDR3 is TGTGCCAGCAGCTTGGGGGACAGAGCGAACACTGAAGCTTTCTTT. Its protein is CASSLGDRANTEAFF. The chain carries TRBV11-1 and TRBJ1-1, with 7 nucleotides matching TRBD1. Germline V CDR1 and CDR2: SGHAT, FQDESV (reference sequence). V dropped 3 bases and J dropped 1; count of bases not matched to a gene: 5. The CDR3 runs 15 residues.

V usage is TRBV11-3 and J usage is TRBJ2-3, with TRBD1 matching 9 bases. The germline V gene encodes CDR1 SGHNT and CDR2 YENEEA. Trimming at V came to 5 bases and at J to 0 bases, leaving 18 bases not matched to a gene. CDR3 length: 20 residues. The CDR3 nucleotides read TGTGCCAGCAGCGCACCGGGACAGGGCTTGGAGCGGGTTAGCACAGATACGCAGTATTTT. It translates to CASSAPGQGLERVSTDTQYF. The full variable domain, completed using reference TRBV11-3 and TRBJ2-3, is EAGVVQSPRYKIIEKKQPVAFWCNPISGHNTLYWYLQNLGQGPELLIRYENEEAVDDSQLPKDRFSAERLKGVDSTLKIQPAELGDSAVYLCASSAPGQGLERVSTDTQYFGPGTRLTVL.

The chain has TRBV18 and TRBJ2-7; 7 nucleotides match TRBD2. The CDR3 extends over 17 amino acids. Germline V lookup: CDR1 KGHSH, CDR2 LQKENI. Trimming removed 2 bases from V and 4 bases from J; junction bases left unmatched: 14. In DNA form, the CDR3 reads TGTGCCAGCTCACCATCTGGCGGGGGTAGATTGAAGTACGAGCAGTACTTC. Translation gives CASSPSGGGRLKYEQYF.

The chain employs TRBV7-8 and TRBJ1-2; D is uncertain. V lost 5 bases, J lost 6 bases, and 16 bases lay in between. The CDR3 contains 14 residues. The V gene's germline CDR1 is SGHVS and CDR2 FQNEAQ. CDR3 amino acids: CASSARFPTHGYTF. CDR3 coding DNA: TGTGCCAGCAGCGCTAGATTCCCCACTCATGGCTACACCTTC.

The V call is TRBV27, the J call TRBJ2-1; tentative D call: TRBD1 (5 bases). The CDR3 consists of 15 residues. V lost 3 bases and J 5 bases, leaving 14 bases between the germline ends. Germline CDR1 is MNHEY and CDR2 is SMNVEV (reference sequence). The CDR3 region has the DNA TGTGCCAGCAGTTTCGAACTCAGGGCCCACAATGAGCAGTTCTTC. Its translation: CASSFELRAHNEQFF.

With regard to this clone: Other DNA sequences in the sample encode the same CDR3. This sequence joins TRBV27 and TRBJ2-7, with D possibly being TRBD2 (5 bases). Germline loops: CDR1 MNHEY, CDR2 SMNVEV (reference sequence). The CDR3 runs to 14 residues. Deletions cut 4 bases from V and 0 bases from J, with 10 bases between. CDR3 amino acids: CASSSGLGSYEQYF. DNA of the CDR3: TGTGCCAGCAGTTCCGGACTGGGCTCCTACGAGCAGTACTTC.

This rearrangement joins TRBV27 to TRBJ2-5; TRBD2 matches 9 bases. Germline V gene data show CDR1 as MNHEY and CDR2 as SMNVEV (reference sequence). V was clipped by 5 bases and J by 1 base; unmatched bases: 8. The CDR3 has 16 amino acids. CDR3 DNA: TGTGCCAGCAGTCTAACTAGCGGGCCGACCCAAGAGACCCAGTACTTC. Protein: CASSLTSGPTQETQYF.

The rearrangement joins TRBV27 to TRBJ2-7, with D maybe TRBD1 (6 bases). The V end was cut by 2 bases, the J end by 6 bases, with 20 bases between. The CDR3 contains 16 residues. Germline CDR1 is MNHEY and CDR2 is SMNVEV (reference sequence). The DNA of the CDR3 is TGTGCCAGCAGTTTACTGGTGTGGGGGCAGGCGGGCGAGCAGTACTTC. Translated, it gives CASSLLVWGQAGEQYF.

This sequence joins TRBV28 and TRBJ1-5, with D possibly being TRBD1 (5 bases). The ends were cut back, 2 bases at V and 6 bases at J, with 14 bases in the middle. The germline V gene has CDR1 MDHEN and CDR2 SYDVKM. The CDR3 totals 15 residues. The CDR3 spells CASSLAGAPGQPQHF. As DNA, the CDR3 is TGTGCCAGCAGTTTAGCTGGGGCCCCTGGTCAGCCCCAGCATTTT.

The chain joins TRBV7-2 to TRBJ2-3; D is possibly TRBD2 (5 bases). Germline V lookup: CDR1 SGHTA, CDR2 FQGNSA. There are 17 residues in the CDR3. Trimming cost V 1 base and J 1 base, with 15 bases left between them. In DNA, the CDR3 is TGTGCCAGCAGCTTAGTGGCCCGCGGGTACCGCACAGATACGCAGTATTTT. Protein product: CASSLVARGYRTDTQYF.

The chain couples TRBV7-8 to TRBJ1-1; no firm D call. Germline V lookup: CDR1 SGHVS, CDR2 FQNEAQ. This CDR3 has 14 amino acids. V lost 5 bases and J lost 3, with 13 bases in between. CDR3: CASSGTAGDTEAFF. CDR3 in DNA: TGTGCCAGCAGCGGAACGGCGGGCGACACTGAAGCTTTCTTT.

The rearrangement links TRBV30 to TRBJ2-7, with D possibly matching TRBD1 (6 bases). V lost 2 bases and J lost 6, with 20 bases in between. CDR1 and CDR2 (germline): GTSNPN, SVGIG (reference sequence). The CDR3 contains 15 residues. The CDR3 bases are TGTGCCTGGAGTATACCGGGACAAGTCTCGCCCGAGCAGTACTTC. Its translation: CAWSIPGQVSPEQYF.

The CDR3 DNA reads TGCGCCAGCAGAAAGACTGCTAACTATGGCTACACCTTC. Translated, it gives CASRKTANYGYTF. The chain is built from TRBV5-1 and TRBJ1-2; no definite D call. CDR3 length equals 13 residues. V was shortened by 5 bases and J by 0 bases, with 8 bases between the two germline ends. Germline CDR1 SGHRS, CDR2 YFSETQ.

The J gene is TRBJ2-3, the V gene TRBV7-8, with TRBD2 matching over 7 bases. This CDR3 spans 14 amino acids. From germline, CDR1 is SGHVS and CDR2 FQNEAQ. V trimming: 2 bases; J trimming: 4 bases; junction bases outside the gene matches: 3. The CDR3 DNA sequence: TGTGCCAGCAGCTTAACGGGAGGTCCAGATACGCAGTATTTT. Protein sequence: CASSLTGGPDTQYF.